This T cell receptor beta chain emerged from a study of CD8 T cells in ankylosing spondylitis (TCRdb year 2017). In the study overall: The study set out to find disease-linked TCR variants by profiling T cell receptor beta repertoires in ankylosing spondylitis patients and healthy donors. Peripheral blood was sampled, and synovial fluid was also collected from ankylosing spondylitis patients. The whole study cohort included some 100 healthy donors and 25 or so ankylosing spondylitis patients.

Taken from cysteine to phenylalanine, the CDR3 has 11 residues. The only DNA kept is the CDR3, 33 bases in frame from the first base. V is cut by 5 bases and J by 6 bases, and the space between the germline ends is 8 bases. CDR1 SEHNR and CDR2 FQNEAQ are derived from the germline V gene (reference sequence). The instrument given in TCRdb is Illumina HiSeq 2500. TCR beta libraries were prepared by quantitative 5'-RACE with molecular barcodes. Concerning the study's data processing: Disease-linked TCR variants were identified with a new computational method built on a probabilistic model of VDJ rearrangement. TCRdb reanalyzed the raw reads on its own, using fastp at Q25 for trimming and MiXCR for clone calling, and kept in-frame beta chains. Every distinct CDR3 protein forms one entry, paired with its most common genes and DNA. The V and J calls here are based on TCRdb, not the publication. Across this sample there are under 300,000 distinct CDR3 sequences, with approximately 20% seen only once. The biggest ten clones account for over 25% of the sample.

This clonotype was counted many times. Its cognate antigen has yet to be identified. Qualities for individual bases were not recorded, and no much larger clone is one base off. Overall study results and their limits: The disease-linked clones were reported to be significantly enriched in matched synovial fluid samples from ankylosing spondylitis patients. Some TCR beta motif variants had previously been reported in synovial fluid and blood of reactive arthritis patients, which suggested common disease-initiation mechanisms. A CD8+ phenotype was shown by the disease-linked clones, which were found at relatively low frequencies in peripheral blood. Blood from ankylosing spondylitis patients appeared to be characterized by a TCR beta motif made up of about 8 highly homologous amino acid variants.

Source material: blood, either unsorted or a sorted T cell fraction (not recorded which). Rearrangement joined TRBV7-9 to TRBJ2-7, with no D gene named confidently. This sequence was found in a male donor with ankylosing spondylitis or in good health (not recorded which). The CDR3 region reads CASSQPPEQYF. The DNA sequence reads TGTGCCAGCAGCCAACCGCCCGAGCAGTACTTC.